What follows are 20 T cell receptor beta chains derived from one specimen sequenced in a study of cytomegalovirus exposure and HLA in healthy donors. The PCR made use of 60 Vbeta and 13 Jbeta primers. TCRdb keeps only in-frame clones here, not all; method: immunoSEQ multiplex PCR. The sample records some 190,000 clones, approximately 80% being singletons. Sequenced input: PBMCs. The receptors come from a woman aged 40 to 55 in good health and CMV-seronegative.

The genes are TRBV4-2 and TRBJ1-2; D unresolved. The germline CDR1 and CDR2 sequences are LGHNA and YNFKEQ. This CDR3 has 17 residues. Trimming stripped 0 bases from V and 3 bases from J, with 17 bases between. CDR3 residues: CASSQDFLRSLDYGYTF. For the CDR3, the DNA is TGTGCCAGCAGCCAAGATTTTCTACGGAGTTTGGACTATGGCTACACCTTC.

A single count supports this clone. The chain uses TRBV27 and TRBJ2-7, with 9 bases that match TRBD1. CDR1 MNHEY and CDR2 SMNVEV come from the germline V gene (reference sequence). The trim removed 6 bases at V and 0 bases at J, leaving 6 bases unmatched. This CDR3 region has 15 residues. Here the CDR3 DNA reads TGTGCCAGCAGGGGACAGGGAGCAAGCTCCTACGAGCAGTACTTC. Encoded protein: CASRGQGASSYEQYF.

This rearrangement joins TRBV7-8 to TRBJ1-5; D not resolved. This CDR3 spans 17 amino acids. Germline V gives CDR1 SGHVS, CDR2 FQNEAQ. V was pared by 0 bases and J by 4 bases, with 16 bases between. This CDR3 reads CASSLAKGGVLNQPQHF. CDR3 nucleotide sequence: TGTGCCAGCAGCTTAGCGAAAGGCGGGGTCCTAAATCAGCCCCAGCATTTT.

The chain is built from TRBV13 and TRBJ1-1, with TRBD1 matching 9 bases. The V and J ends lost 2 bases and 7 bases, in that order; junction bases with no gene match: 5. Germline V gives CDR1 PRHDT, CDR2 FYEKMQ (reference sequence). The CDR3 runs to 14 residues. In DNA, the CDR3 is TGTGCCAGCAGCTTACAACAGGGGGCGCGTGAAGCTTTCTTT. Translation gives CASSLQQGAREAFF.

The rearrangement links TRBV7-2 to TRBJ2-5; no firm D call. This CDR3 has 12 residues. Germline-derived CDR1 and CDR2 are SGHTA and FQGNSA. Trimming left V 1 base short and J 4 bases short, with 4 bases between. As DNA, the CDR3 is TGTGCCAGCAGCTTAGTCGTAGAGACCCAGTACTTC. Protein product: CASSLVVETQYF.

The V call is TRBV7-8, the J call TRBJ1-2, with TRBD1 as a possible D gene (6 bases). With 1 base removed from V and 4 bases from J, the gap between germline ends came to 13 bases. CDR3 length: 15 amino acids. Germline V gene lookup returns CDR1 SGHVS and CDR2 FQNEAQ. CDR3 sequence: CASSLGLSGAYGYTF. The CDR3 nucleotides read TGTGCCAGCAGCTTAGGGCTTTCAGGGGCCTATGGCTACACCTTC.

This chain connects TRBV27 to TRBJ2-1; D possibly corresponds to TRBD1 (6 bases). Trimming took off 8 bases at V and 2 bases at J, with 19 bases between the two ends. CDR1 is MNHEY, CDR2 SMNVEV, per germline (reference sequence). This CDR3 is built from 16 residues. Written as DNA, the CDR3 is TGTGCCAGCCGCCTGGCCCGTGGGGGCCCCTACAATGAGCAGTTCTTC. The encoded protein is CASRLARGGPYNEQFF.

V is TRBV5-1 and J is TRBJ1-4; 11 nucleotides agree with TRBD1. With 3 bases clipped from V and 6 bases from J, the junction kept 13 bases outside the gene matches. CDR1 and CDR2 from the germline V gene are SGHRS and YFSETQ. This CDR3 has 18 residues. CDR3: CASSSDGRTGGDYEKLFF. In DNA, the CDR3 is TGCGCCAGCAGCTCTGACGGGCGGACAGGGGGCGATTATGAAAAACTGTTTTTT.

This clone was observed a handful of times. DNA for the CDR3: TGTGCCAGCAGCTCCGATTGGACAGGTGTTTACGAGCAGTACGTC. This codes for CASSSDWTGVYEQYV. The genes are TRBV11-3 and TRBJ2-7; TRBD1 agrees at 7 bases. The CDR3 consists of 15 residues. V shed 4 bases and J 4 bases; nucleotides not matched to a gene: 10. The V gene's germline CDR1 is SGHNT and CDR2 YENEEA.

The chain combines TRBV10-3 with TRBJ2-1; D might be TRBD1 (6 bases). This CDR3 is 17 amino acids long. With 3 bases removed from V and 1 base from J, the gap between germline ends came to 16 bases. The germline gives CDR1 ENHRY, CDR2 SYGVKD. This chain's CDR3 is CAISDLLRGSSYNEQFF. The CDR3 nucleotides read TGTGCCATCAGTGACCTCCTGAGGGGGAGTTCCTACAATGAGCAGTTCTTC.

This clone was detected a few times. The V and J genes are TRBV14 and TRBJ2-1, with 10 bases identical to TRBD2. V lost 5 bases to trimming and J lost 4 bases; unmatched junction nucleotides: 5. Germline assignment: CDR1 SGHDN and CDR2 FVKESK. The CDR3 spans 15 residues. The CDR3, as DNA: TGTGCCAGCAGCATAGCGGGAGGACCATACAATGAGCAGTTCTTC. Protein: CASSIAGGPYNEQFF. The entire variable domain, with the rest obtained from reference TRBV14 and TRBJ2-1, is as follows: EAGVTQFPSHSVIEKGQTVTLRCDPISGHDNLYWYRRVMGKEIKFLLHFVKESKQDESGMPNNRFLAERTGGTYSTLKVQPAELEDSGVYFCASSIAGGPYNEQFFGPGTRLTVL.

The J gene is TRBJ1-1, the V gene TRBV19, with 11 positions matching TRBD1. Unmatched junction bases numbered 5, after V lost 5 bases and J lost 3 bases. The CDR3 loop spans 15 amino acids. Germline V gene lookup returns CDR1 LNHDA and CDR2 SQIVND (reference sequence). CDR3 in amino acids: CASSSGQGGYTEAFF. The DNA of the CDR3 is TGTGCCAGTAGTTCGGGACAGGGGGGGTACACTGAAGCTTTCTTT.

V usage is TRBV29-1 and J usage is TRBJ2-3; a weak D match, TRBD2 (5 bases). The germline V gene has CDR1 SQVTM and CDR2 ANQGSEA. Trimming left V 6 bases short and J 3 bases short, with 13 bases between. The CDR3 extends over 13 amino acids. The CDR3 nucleotides read TGCAGCGTGAGGCCTAGCAATACAGATACGCAGTATTTT. Amino acid sequence: CSVRPSNTDTQYF.

This clone has just one count. The rearrangement links TRBV7-2 to TRBJ1-2; D is unresolved. Per the germline V gene, CDR1 is SGHTA and CDR2 is FQGNSA. The CDR3 is made up of 13 amino acids. Trimming removed 5 bases from V and 0 bases from J, with 7 bases in between. CDR3 in amino acids: CASSTFSNYGYTF. CDR3 coding DNA: TGTGCCAGCAGCACATTCTCTAACTATGGCTACACCTTC.

As for this clone: Other DNA sequences in this specimen translate into the identical CDR3. The chain combines TRBV6-5 with TRBJ1-1; no firm D call. Trimming pared 6 bases from V and 3 bases from J, leaving 5 bases between. The germline V gene has CDR1 MNHEY and CDR2 SVGAGI. The CDR3 sequence is 11 residues long. The CDR3 spells CASRRDTEAFF. The CDR3 nucleotides are TGTGCCAGCAGACGGGACACTGAAGCTTTCTTT.

CDR3 bases: TGCGCCAGCAGGCCGCAGCGGGAAAGGAACAATGAGCAGTTCTTC. As protein: CASRPQRERNNEQFF. This chain uses TRBV5-1 with TRBJ2-1, with 7 positions matching TRBD2. Germline CDR1 SGHRS, CDR2 YFSETQ. V lost 5 bases to trimming and J lost 5 bases; unmatched junction nucleotides: 10. The CDR3 runs to 15 residues.

This clone was recorded a few times. The chain is built from TRBV7-2 and TRBJ1-5; D uncertain. The germline gives CDR1 SGHTA, CDR2 FQGNSA. The CDR3 runs to 15 residues. The germline V and J ends were trimmed by 1 base and 0 bases, with 7 bases remaining between them. The CDR3 is CASSLVVGSNQPQHF. The CDR3 DNA follows: TGTGCCAGCAGCTTAGTGGTCGGTAGCAATCAGCCCCAGCATTTT.

The rearrangement links TRBV10-3 to TRBJ2-2, with 12 bases aligning to TRBD2. From germline, CDR1 is ENHRY and CDR2 SYGVKD. The CDR3 consists of 18 residues. Trimming at V came to 6 bases and at J to 5 bases, leaving 13 bases not matched to a gene. DNA for the CDR3: TGTGCCATCAGGCGGGGGACTAGCGGGCCCGCCCCGACCGGGGAGCTGTTTTTT. It codes for CAIRRGTSGPAPTGELFF.

This clone appeared a single time. V usage is TRBV7-2 and J usage is TRBJ2-1; 7 bases line up with TRBD2. The CDR3 loop spans 15 amino acids. V dropped 1 base and J dropped 4; count of bases not matched to a gene: 4. Germline CDR1 reads SGHTA; CDR2 reads FQGNSA. For the CDR3, the DNA is TGTGCCAGCAGCTTAGATAGCGGGTTTTACAATGAGCAGTTCTTC. This codes for CASSLDSGFYNEQFF.

The chain links TRBV5-5 to TRBJ2-1, with a weak D call TRBD1 (5 bases). Trimming took off 10 bases at V and 4 bases at J, with 24 bases between the two ends. CDR3 size: 16 residues. CDR1 SGHKS and CDR2 YYEKEE come from the germline V gene (reference sequence). CDR3 protein: CAGKVGIGEAYNEQFF. CDR3 nucleotides: TGTGCCGGGAAGGTTGGTATAGGGGAAGCGTACAATGAGCAGTTCTTC.